One and the same sample provided the 9 T cell receptor beta chains below, sequenced in a study of beta chain features in type 1 diabetes. The study's findings and limits: Significant though moderate, a shortening of TCRB CDR3s appeared in all four CD4+ subsets of Type 1 diabetes patients.

Expressed TCRB transcripts were sequenced because the isolated RNA had all been reverse transcribed beforehand. Clones were sequenced by immunoSEQ multiplex PCR, and TCRdb holds only the in-frame ones, with some missing. The table lists 250,000 to 300,000 clones, more than 13% of them singletons, with more than 0.015% in the top ten. No antigen has been identified for these receptors. Sequencing input: naive CD4+ T cells from blood. Every receptor here comes from a man aged 25-45 years with type 1 diabetes.

This clone has more than one count but fewer than ten. This sample includes further DNA sequences coding for the same CDR3. The V and J genes are TRBV9 and TRBJ1-2; 8 nucleotides align to TRBD1. The CDR3 has 15 residues. Trimming removed 2 bases from V and 2 bases from J; junction bases left unmatched: 5. Per the germline V gene, CDR1 is SGDLS and CDR2 is YYNGEE. The CDR3 sequence is CASSVGQGANYGYTF. The DNA for the CDR3 is TGTGCCAGCAGCGTTGGACAGGGCGCCAACTATGGCTACACCTTC.

The CDR3 DNA reads TGTGCCAGCAGAGACGGACTAGGGTTACAGGGTGAGCAGTTCTTC. Translating gives CASRDGLGLQGEQFF. The chain couples TRBV2 to TRBJ2-1, with a weak D call TRBD2 (7 bases). V shed 6 bases and J shed 9 bases, with 21 bases lying between them. The CDR3 extends over 15 amino acids. The germline gives CDR1 SNHLY, CDR2 FYNNEI.

The chain uses TRBV18 and TRBJ2-7; TRBD1 matches 7 bases. Germline assignment: CDR1 KGHSH and CDR2 LQKENI. V lost 3 bases, J lost 6 bases, and 5 bases stayed unmatched. This CDR3 spans 13 amino acids. In DNA form, the CDR3 reads TGTGCCAGCTCACCCTCTGACAGGGCCGAGCAGTACTTC. It is translated as CASSPSDRAEQYF.

This clone was detected a few times. The CDR3 protein is CASQVVGAGAFF. CDR3 DNA: TGTGCCAGCCAGGTCGTTGGGGCAGGAGCTTTCTTT. The chain combines TRBV28 with TRBJ1-1; tentatively, D is TRBD1 (5 bases). The length of the CDR3 is 12 residues. The V end was cut by 8 bases, the J end by 10 bases, with 17 bases between. In germline, CDR1 is MDHEN, CDR2 SYDVKM.

This clone appeared a few times. The J gene is TRBJ1-4, the V gene TRBV29-1; 10 nucleotides line up with TRBD1. The germline CDR1 and CDR2 sequences are SQVTM and ANQGSEA. This CDR3 region has 13 residues. Germline trimming cut 7 bases from V and 8 bases from J; bases unmatched to any gene: 7. CDR3 residues: CSGGTGVSEKLFF. The CDR3 nucleotides read TGCAGCGGGGGGACAGGGGTTTCGGAAAAACTGTTTTTT.

This clone has a handful of counts. The chain uses TRBV19 and TRBJ2-1, with 11 bases fitting TRBD2. Germline CDR1 reads LNHDA; CDR2 reads SQIVND (reference sequence). This CDR3 spans 14 amino acids. The V segment lost 9 bases and the J segment 9 bases; nucleotides outside the gene matches: 10. DNA for the CDR3: TGTGCCAGCACGATAGCGGGAGGGATTGCTGAGCAGTTCTTC. Its translation: CASTIAGGIAEQFF.

This clone was observed once. This rearrangement joins TRBV27 to TRBJ2-2, with TRBD2 matching over 11 bases. This CDR3 region has 16 residues. The trim removed 1 base at V and 8 bases at J, leaving 6 bases unmatched. Germline CDR1 is MNHEY and CDR2 is SMNVEV (reference sequence). This CDR3 is CASSLYPSGRWGELFF. In DNA form, the CDR3 reads TGTGCCAGCAGTTTATACCCTAGCGGGAGGTGGGGGGAGCTGTTTTTT.

The rearrangement joins TRBV29-1 to TRBJ2-7; 7 nucleotides agree with TRBD1. This CDR3 has 14 residues. V trimming: 6 bases; J trimming: 0 bases; junction bases outside the gene matches: 8. CDR1 is SQVTM, CDR2 ANQGSEA, per germline. CDR3: CSVAQGSFSYEQYF. Written as DNA, the CDR3 is TGCAGCGTCGCACAGGGGTCTTTCTCCTACGAGCAGTACTTC.

This clone was seen a few times. The chain has TRBV2 and TRBJ2-3, with D possibly being TRBD2 (6 bases). The germline V gene encodes CDR1 SNHLY and CDR2 FYNNEI. Between the trimmed V and J ends, which lost 6 bases and 4 bases, there was a span of 17 bases. There are 15 residues in the CDR3. The CDR3: CASSRTGGFADTQYF. The DNA of the CDR3 is TGTGCCAGCAGCCGAACCGGGGGATTTGCAGATACGCAGTATTTT.